This T cell receptor beta chain was found in a study of OX40 agonist ivuxolimab in advanced cancers. Trimming at V came to 6 bases and at J to 4 bases, leaving 6 bases not matched to a gene. The CDR3 totals 14 residues. Per germline, CDR1 WSHSY and CDR2 SAAADI. Data came from immunoSEQ multiplex PCR; TCRdb stores just in-frame clones and leaves some out. The table lists about 67,000 clones, around 93% of them singletons. This specimen consisted of CD4+ or CD8+ T cells sorted from blood, obtained in a trial of the OX40 agonist ivuxolimab. The sequence was obtained from an adult with an advanced solid tumor such as melanoma, head and neck, liver or kidney cancer. The rearrangement links TRBV10-2 to TRBJ2-1; 7 nucleotides match TRBD2. The CDR3: CASRDTSDYNEQFF. The CDR3, as DNA: TGCGCCAGCAGGGACACTAGCGATTACAATGAGCAGTTCTTC.